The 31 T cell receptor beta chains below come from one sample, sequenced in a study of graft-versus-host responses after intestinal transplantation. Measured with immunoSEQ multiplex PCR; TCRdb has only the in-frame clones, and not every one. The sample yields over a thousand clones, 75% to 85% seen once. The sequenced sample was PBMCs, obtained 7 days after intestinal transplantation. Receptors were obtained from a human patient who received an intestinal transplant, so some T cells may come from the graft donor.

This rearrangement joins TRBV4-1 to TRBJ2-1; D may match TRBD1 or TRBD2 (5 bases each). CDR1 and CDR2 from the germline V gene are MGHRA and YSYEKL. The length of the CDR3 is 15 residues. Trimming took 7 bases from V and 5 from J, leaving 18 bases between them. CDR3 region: CASNNRDGLNNEQFF. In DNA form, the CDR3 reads TGCGCCAGCAATAACCGGGACGGACTTAACAATGAGCAGTTCTTC.

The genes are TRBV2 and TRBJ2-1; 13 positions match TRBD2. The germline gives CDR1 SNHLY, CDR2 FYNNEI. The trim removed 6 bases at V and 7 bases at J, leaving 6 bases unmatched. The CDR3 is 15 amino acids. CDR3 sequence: CASSTSGRADNEQFF. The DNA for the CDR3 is TGTGCCAGCAGCACTAGCGGGAGGGCCGATAATGAGCAGTTCTTC.

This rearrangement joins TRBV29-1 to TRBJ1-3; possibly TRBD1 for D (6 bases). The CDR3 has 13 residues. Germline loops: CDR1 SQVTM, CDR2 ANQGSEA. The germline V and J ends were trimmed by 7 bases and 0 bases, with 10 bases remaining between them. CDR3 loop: CSARTASGNTIYF. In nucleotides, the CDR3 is TGCAGCGCCCGGACAGCCTCTGGAAACACCATATATTTT.

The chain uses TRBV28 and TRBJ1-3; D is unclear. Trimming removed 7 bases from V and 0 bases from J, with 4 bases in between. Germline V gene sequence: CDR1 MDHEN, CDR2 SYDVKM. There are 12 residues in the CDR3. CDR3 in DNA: TGTGCCAGCACGGTCTCTGGAAACACCATATATTTT. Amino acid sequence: CASTVSGNTIYF.

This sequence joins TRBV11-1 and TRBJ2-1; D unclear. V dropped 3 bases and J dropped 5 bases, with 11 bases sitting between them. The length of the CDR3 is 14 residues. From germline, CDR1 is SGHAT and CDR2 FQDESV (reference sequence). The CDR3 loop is CASSFFKGHNEQFF. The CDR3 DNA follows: TGTGCCAGCAGCTTCTTCAAGGGCCACAATGAGCAGTTCTTC. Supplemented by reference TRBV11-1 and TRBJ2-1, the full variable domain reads EAEVAQSPRYKITEKSQAVAFWCDPISGHATLYWYRQILGQGPELLVQFQDESVVDDSQLPKDRFSAERLKGVDSTLKIQPAELGDSAMYLCASSFFKGHNEQFFGPGTRLTVL.

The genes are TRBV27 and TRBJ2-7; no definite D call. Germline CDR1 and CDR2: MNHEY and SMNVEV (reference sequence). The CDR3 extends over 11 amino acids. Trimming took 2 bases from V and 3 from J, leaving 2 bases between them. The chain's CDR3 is CASSLIYEQYF. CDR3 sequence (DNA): TGTGCCAGCAGTTTAATCTACGAGCAGTACTTC.

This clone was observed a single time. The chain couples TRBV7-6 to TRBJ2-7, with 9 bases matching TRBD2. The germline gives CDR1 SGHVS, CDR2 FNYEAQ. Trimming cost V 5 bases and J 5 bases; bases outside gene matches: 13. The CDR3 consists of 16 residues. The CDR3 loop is CASSPLGAGGPHEQYF. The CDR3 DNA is TGTGCCAGCAGCCCCTTGGGCGCGGGAGGGCCTCACGAGCAGTACTTC.

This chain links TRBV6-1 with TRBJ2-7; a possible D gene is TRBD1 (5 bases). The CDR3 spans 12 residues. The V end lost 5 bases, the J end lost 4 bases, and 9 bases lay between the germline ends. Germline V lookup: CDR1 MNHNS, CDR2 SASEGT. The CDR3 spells CASSPQGYEQYF. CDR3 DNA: TGTGCCAGCAGTCCGCAGGGATACGAGCAGTACTTC.

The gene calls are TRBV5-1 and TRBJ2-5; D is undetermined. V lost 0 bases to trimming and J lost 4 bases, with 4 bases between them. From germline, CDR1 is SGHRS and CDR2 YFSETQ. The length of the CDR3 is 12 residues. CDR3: CASSLAGETQYF. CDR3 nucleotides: TGCGCCAGCAGCTTGGCGGGAGAGACCCAGTACTTC.

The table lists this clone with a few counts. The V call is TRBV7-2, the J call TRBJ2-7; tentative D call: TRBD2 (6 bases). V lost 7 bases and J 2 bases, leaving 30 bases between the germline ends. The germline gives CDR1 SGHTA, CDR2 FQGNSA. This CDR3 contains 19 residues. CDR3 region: CASNTGQVGRCGVPYEQYF. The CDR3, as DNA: TGTGCCAGCAACACGGGGCAGGTAGGCAGGTGCGGGGTGCCCTACGAGCAGTACTTC.

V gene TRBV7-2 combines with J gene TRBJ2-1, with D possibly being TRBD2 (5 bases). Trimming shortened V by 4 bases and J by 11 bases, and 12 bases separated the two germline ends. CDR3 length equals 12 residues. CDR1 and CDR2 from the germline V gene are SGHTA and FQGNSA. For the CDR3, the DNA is TGTGCCAGCAGCTCGCCGGACTTCCAGCAGTTCTTC. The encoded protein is CASSSPDFQQFF.

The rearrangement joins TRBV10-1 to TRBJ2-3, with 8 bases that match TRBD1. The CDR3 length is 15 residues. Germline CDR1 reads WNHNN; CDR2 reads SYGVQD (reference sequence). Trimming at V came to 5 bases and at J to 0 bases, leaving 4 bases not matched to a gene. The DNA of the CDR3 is TGCGCCAGCAGTAAGGACAGGGCAAGCACAGATACGCAGTATTTT. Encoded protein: CASSKDRASTDTQYF.

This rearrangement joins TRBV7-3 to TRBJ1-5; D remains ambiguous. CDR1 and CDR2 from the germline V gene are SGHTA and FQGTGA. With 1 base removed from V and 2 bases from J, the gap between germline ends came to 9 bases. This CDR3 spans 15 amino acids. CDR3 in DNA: TGTGCCAGCAGCTTAATACCCGGGGGCAATCAGCCCCAGCATTTT. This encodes CASSLIPGGNQPQHF. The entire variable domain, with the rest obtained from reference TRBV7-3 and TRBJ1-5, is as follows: GAGVSQTPSNKVTEKGKYVELRCDPISGHTALYWYRQSLGQGPEFLIYFQGTGAADDSGLPNDRFFAVRPEGSVSTLKIQRTERGDSAVYLCASSLIPGGNQPQHFGDGTRLSIL.

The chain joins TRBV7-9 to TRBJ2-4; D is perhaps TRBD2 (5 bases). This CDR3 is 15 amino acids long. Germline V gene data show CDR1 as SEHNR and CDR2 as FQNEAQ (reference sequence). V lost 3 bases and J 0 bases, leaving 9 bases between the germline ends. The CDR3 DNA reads TGTGCCAGCAGCTTGGAGGTGGGAGCCAAAAACATTCAGTACTTC. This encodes CASSLEVGAKNIQYF.

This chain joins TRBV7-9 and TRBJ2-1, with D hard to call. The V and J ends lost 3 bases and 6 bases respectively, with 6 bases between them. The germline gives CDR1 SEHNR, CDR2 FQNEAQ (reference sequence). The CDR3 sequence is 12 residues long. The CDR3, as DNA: TGTGCCAGCAGCTTCCTTATCAATGAGCAGTTCTTC. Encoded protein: CASSFLINEQFF.

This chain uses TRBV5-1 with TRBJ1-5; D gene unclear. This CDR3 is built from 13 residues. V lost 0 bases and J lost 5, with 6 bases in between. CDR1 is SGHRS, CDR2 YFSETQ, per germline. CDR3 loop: CASSLAPDQPQHF. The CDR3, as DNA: TGCGCCAGCAGCTTGGCCCCCGATCAGCCCCAGCATTTT.

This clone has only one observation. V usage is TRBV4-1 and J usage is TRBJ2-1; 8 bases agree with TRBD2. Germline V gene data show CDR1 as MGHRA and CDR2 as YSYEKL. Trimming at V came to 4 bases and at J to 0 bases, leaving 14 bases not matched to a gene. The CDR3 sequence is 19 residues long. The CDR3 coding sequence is TGCGCCAGCAGCCCCTCAGGGAGCGGGGGTAGATTCTCCTACAATGAGCAGTTCTTC. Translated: CASSPSGSGGRFSYNEQFF.

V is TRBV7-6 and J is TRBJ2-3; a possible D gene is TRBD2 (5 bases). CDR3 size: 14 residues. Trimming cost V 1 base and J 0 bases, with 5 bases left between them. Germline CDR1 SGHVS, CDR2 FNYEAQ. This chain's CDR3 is CASSLGTSTDTQYF. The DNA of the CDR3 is TGTGCCAGCAGCTTAGGGACTAGCACAGATACGCAGTATTTT.

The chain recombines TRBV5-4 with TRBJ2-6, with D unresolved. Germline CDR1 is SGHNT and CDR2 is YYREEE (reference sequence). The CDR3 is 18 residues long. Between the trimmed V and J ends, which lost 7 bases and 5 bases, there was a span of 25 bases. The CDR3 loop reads CASSFTVTRQSRANVLTF. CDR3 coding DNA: TGTGCCAGCTCTTTCACCGTAACCAGACAAAGTCGGGCCAACGTCCTGACTTTC.

The CDR3 bases are TGTGCCAGCAGTTACTCCGGAGGCAGCGTATCCTACGAGCAGTACTTC. Its protein is CASSYSGGSVSYEQYF. The chain joins TRBV6-6 to TRBJ2-7; possibly TRBD2 for D (5 bases). The CDR3 is 16 amino acids. The germline gives CDR1 MNHNY, CDR2 SVGAGI (reference sequence). The V and J ends lost 0 bases and 1 base respectively, with 13 bases between them.

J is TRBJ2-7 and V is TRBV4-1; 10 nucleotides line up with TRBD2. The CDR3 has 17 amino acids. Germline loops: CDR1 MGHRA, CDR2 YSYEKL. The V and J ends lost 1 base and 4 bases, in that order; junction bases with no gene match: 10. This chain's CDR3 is CASSQGTLAGDNYEQYF. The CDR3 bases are TGCGCCAGCAGCCAAGGAACGCTAGCGGGAGACAATTACGAGCAGTACTTC.

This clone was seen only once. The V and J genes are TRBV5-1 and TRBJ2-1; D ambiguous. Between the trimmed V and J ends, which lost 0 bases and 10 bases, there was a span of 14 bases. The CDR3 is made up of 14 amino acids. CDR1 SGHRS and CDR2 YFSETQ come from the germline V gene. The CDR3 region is CASSLVGLLAEQFF. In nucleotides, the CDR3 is TGCGCCAGCAGCTTGGTCGGTCTCCTGGCGGAGCAGTTCTTC.

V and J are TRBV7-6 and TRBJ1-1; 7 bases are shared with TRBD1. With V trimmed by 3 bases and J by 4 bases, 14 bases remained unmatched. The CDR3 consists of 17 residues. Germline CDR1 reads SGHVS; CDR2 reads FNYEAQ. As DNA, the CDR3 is TGTGCCAGCAGCTTTCAATGGCCACAGGGGACCGGCACTGAAGCTTTCTTT. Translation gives CASSFQWPQGTGTEAFF.

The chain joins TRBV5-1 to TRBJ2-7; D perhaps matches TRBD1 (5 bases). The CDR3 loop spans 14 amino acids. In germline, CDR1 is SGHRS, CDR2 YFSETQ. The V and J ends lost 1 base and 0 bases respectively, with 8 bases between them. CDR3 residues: CASSLNQGSYEQYF. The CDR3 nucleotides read TGCGCCAGCAGCTTGAACCAGGGCTCCTACGAGCAGTACTTC.

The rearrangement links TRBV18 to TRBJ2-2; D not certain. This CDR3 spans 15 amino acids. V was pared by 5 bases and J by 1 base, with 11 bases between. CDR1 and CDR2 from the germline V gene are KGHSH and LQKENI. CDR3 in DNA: TGTGCCAGCTCATCCACGAGCTGGAACACCGGGGAGCTGTTTTTT. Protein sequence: CASSSTSWNTGELFF. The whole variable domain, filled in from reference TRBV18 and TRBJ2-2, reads NAGVMQNPRHLVRRRGQEARLRCSPMKGHSHVYWYRQLPEEGLKFMVYLQKENIIDESGMPKERFSAEFPKEGPSILRIQQVVRGDSAAYFCASSSTSWNTGELFFGEGSRLTVL.

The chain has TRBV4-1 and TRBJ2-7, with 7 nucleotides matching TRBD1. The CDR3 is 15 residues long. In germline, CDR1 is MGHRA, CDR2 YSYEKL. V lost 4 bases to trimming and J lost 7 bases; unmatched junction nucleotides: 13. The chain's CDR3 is CASSPVGGWIGEQYF. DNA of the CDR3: TGCGCCAGCAGCCCTGTAGGGGGCTGGATTGGAGAGCAGTACTTC.

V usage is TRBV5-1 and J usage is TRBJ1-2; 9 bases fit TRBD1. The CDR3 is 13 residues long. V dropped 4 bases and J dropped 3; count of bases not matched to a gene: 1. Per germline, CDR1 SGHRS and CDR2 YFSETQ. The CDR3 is CASSRTGDYGYTF. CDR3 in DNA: TGCGCCAGCAGCCGGACAGGGGACTATGGCTACACCTTC.

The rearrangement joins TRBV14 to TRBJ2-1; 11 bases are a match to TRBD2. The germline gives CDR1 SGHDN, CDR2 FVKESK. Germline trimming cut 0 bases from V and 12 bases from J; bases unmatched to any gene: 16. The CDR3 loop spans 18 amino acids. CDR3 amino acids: CASSQDLAGLAASLWQFF. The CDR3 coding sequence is TGTGCCAGCAGCCAAGATCTCGCGGGACTAGCGGCCTCTCTTTGGCAGTTCTTC.

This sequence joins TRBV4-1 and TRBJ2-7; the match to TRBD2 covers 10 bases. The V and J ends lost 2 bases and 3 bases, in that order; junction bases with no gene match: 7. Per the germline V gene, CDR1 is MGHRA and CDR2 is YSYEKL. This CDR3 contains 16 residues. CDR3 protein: CASSQRTSGTGYEQYF. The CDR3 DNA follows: TGCGCCAGCAGCCAAAGGACTAGCGGTACCGGCTACGAGCAGTACTTC.

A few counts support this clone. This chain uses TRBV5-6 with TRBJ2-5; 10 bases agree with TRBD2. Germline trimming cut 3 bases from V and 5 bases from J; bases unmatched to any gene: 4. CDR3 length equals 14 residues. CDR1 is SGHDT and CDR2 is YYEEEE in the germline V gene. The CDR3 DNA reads TGTGCCAGCAGCTCTAGCGGGGGCGGGGAGACCCAGTACTTC. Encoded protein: CASSSSGGGETQYF.

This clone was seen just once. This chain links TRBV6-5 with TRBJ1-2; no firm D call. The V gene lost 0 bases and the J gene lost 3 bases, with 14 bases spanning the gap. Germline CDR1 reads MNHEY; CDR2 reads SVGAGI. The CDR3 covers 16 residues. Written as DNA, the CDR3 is TGTGCCAGCAGTTACTCGAGCAGTGGCTCGTACTATGGCTACACCTTC. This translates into CASSYSSSGSYYGYTF.